The sequence of this T cell receptor (beta chain) was determined in a study of CD8 T cells in Susac syndrome. RNA was extracted with the RNeasy kit, and a quantity of roughly 0.45 to 1 ug was reverse transcribed using random hexamers. MiXCR was run by TCRdb on the immunoSEQ multiplex PCR reads, yielding one entry per CDR3 protein. Here the sample spans 90,000 to 150,000 distinct CDR3 sequences, approximately 93% being singletons. The CDR3 contains 13 residues. V dropped 3 bases and J dropped 6 bases, with 10 bases sitting between them. Germline V gene sequence: CDR1 SGHTA, CDR2 FQGTGA. The TCR was taken from a human donor with multiple sclerosis. The sequenced sample consisted of CD4+ T cells from PBMCs. V usage is TRBV7-3 and J usage is TRBJ2-3; D ambiguous. The CDR3 loop reads CASSFRKLDTQYF. Here the CDR3 DNA reads TGTGCCAGCAGCTTCCGAAAACTGGATACGCAGTATTTT.